In this sample, the clone carrying this T cell receptor beta chain turned up once. Its specificity is not known. PCR amplification relied on 60 Vbeta primers (plus 13 Jbeta primers). Sequencing used immunoSEQ multiplex PCR; TCRdb keeps in-frame clones, though not all of them. Of some 98,000 clones in the sample, around 80% were seen once. This entry is derived from a study of cytomegalovirus exposure and HLA in healthy donors. General study results and limits: Later on, a genetic analysis was performed. It linked a missense variant in DCLRE1C with V- and J-gene trimming of TCR beta.

Those who donated were healthy bone marrow donors. The CDR3 length is 15 residues. Germline V gives CDR1 SGHVS, CDR2 FNYEAQ. V shed 2 bases and J 4 bases; nucleotides not matched to a gene: 3. The sequenced sample consisted of PBMCs. The genes are TRBV7-6 and TRBJ2-3, with TRBD1 matching over 10 bases. The TCR sequence derives from a man between 35 and 55 years old in good health and CMV-seronegative. The CDR3 bases are TGTGCCAGCAGCTTAACTGGACAGGGGGCAGATACGCAGTATTTT. Translating it yields CASSLTGQGADTQYF.